The 20 T cell receptor beta chains below come from one sample, sequenced in a study of T cell responses to AZD1222 COVID-19 vaccine. Data came from immunoSEQ multiplex PCR; TCRdb stores just in-frame clones and leaves some out. The sample records around 150,000 clones, 90% being singletons. The sequences come from peripheral blood, collected on day 0 of AZD1222 vaccination. The receptors were sampled from an adult in good health.

This clone was observed once. V is TRBV25-1 and J is TRBJ2-3; tentative D call: TRBD2 (6 bases). There are 14 residues in the CDR3. In germline, CDR1 is MGHDK, CDR2 SYGVNS. Trimming took off 4 bases at V and 7 bases at J, with 15 bases between the two ends. DNA for the CDR3: TGTGCCAGCAGTGTAGGAGGGCCACAATATACGCAGTATTTT. It encodes CASSVGGPQYTQYF.

J is TRBJ1-1 and V is TRBV12-3 or TRBV12-4; D not certain. The germline V and J ends were trimmed by 2 bases and 1 base, with 2 bases remaining between them. This CDR3 contains 12 residues. The CDR3 region is CASSLKNTEAFF. CDR3 nucleotides: TGTGCCAGCAGTTTAAAGAACACTGAAGCTTTCTTT.

The rearrangement uses TRBV19 and TRBJ2-1, with D perhaps matching TRBD2 (5 bases). CDR1 LNHDA and CDR2 SQIVND come from the germline V gene (reference sequence). V lost 0 bases and J lost 1, with 7 bases in between. This CDR3 region has 15 residues. Here the CDR3 DNA reads TGTGCCAGTAGTATAGACAGGACTTCCTACAATGAGCAGTTCTTC. Translation: CASSIDRTSYNEQFF. The full variable domain, completed using reference TRBV19 and TRBJ2-1, is DGGITQSPKYLFRKEGQNVTLSCEQNLNHDAMYWYRQDPGQGLRLIYYSQIVNDFQKGDIAEGYSVSREKKESFPLTVTSAQKNPTAFYLCASSIDRTSYNEQFFGPGTRLTVL.

CDR3 DNA: TGTGCCAGCAGTCCGTTCTGGGCCAACGTCCTGACTTTC. It is translated as CASSPFWANVLTF. The chain joins TRBV12-3 or TRBV12-4 to TRBJ2-6, with no clear D. Trimming removed 5 bases from V and 5 bases from J, with 7 bases in between. The CDR3 is 13 residues long.

This clone occurred once. V usage is TRBV5-6 and J usage is TRBJ2-1; 13 nucleotides line up with TRBD2. The germline CDR1 and CDR2 sequences are SGHDT and YYEEEE. The CDR3 is made up of 17 amino acids. The V and J ends lost 3 bases and 2 bases, in that order; junction bases with no gene match: 5. The CDR3 is CASSSGLAGSTYNEQFF. The CDR3 DNA is TGTGCCAGCAGCTCGGGACTAGCGGGGTCGACCTACAATGAGCAGTTCTTC.

This chain joins TRBV6-2 or TRBV6-3 and TRBJ2-7; D is perhaps TRBD2 (7 bases). V was trimmed by 0 bases and J by 4 bases, leaving 16 bases between them. This CDR3 region has 16 residues. Germline V gives CDR1 MNHEY, CDR2 SVGEGT. The CDR3, as DNA: TGTGCCAGCAGTTACTCGAGCGGGACAAACCCTTACGAGCAGTACTTC. Amino acids: CASSYSSGTNPYEQYF.

The chain uses TRBV6-2 or TRBV6-3 and TRBJ2-7; D gene uncertain. The CDR3 is 11 amino acids. V shed 6 bases and J shed 5 bases, with 8 bases lying between them. The V gene's germline CDR1 is MNHEY and CDR2 SVGEGT. CDR3 residues: CASSPQNEQYF. In DNA, the CDR3 is TGTGCCAGCAGCCCCCAGAACGAGCAGTACTTC.

The V and J genes are TRBV29-1 and TRBJ1-2; TRBD1 matches 8 bases. The CDR3 sequence is 12 residues long. In germline, CDR1 is SQVTM, CDR2 ANQGSEA. Losses at the gene ends were 7 bases for V and 2 bases for J; bases not matched to a gene: 3. CDR3 region: CSGRTGNYGYTF. The CDR3 DNA is TGCAGCGGACGGACAGGGAACTATGGCTACACCTTC.

V and J are TRBV6-4 and TRBJ2-3; possible D gene TRBD1, 6 bases. Deletions cut 4 bases from V and 0 bases from J, with 11 bases between. Germline loops: CDR1 MRHNA, CDR2 SNTAGT. The CDR3 has 15 residues. CDR3: CASSAQGSSTDTQYF. The CDR3 region has the DNA TGTGCCAGCAGTGCGCAGGGGAGTAGCACAGATACGCAGTATTTT.

The chain is built from TRBV5-5 and TRBJ2-1, with D hard to call. This CDR3 comprises 11 residues. The germline CDR1 and CDR2 sequences are SGHKS and YYEKEE (reference sequence). Trimming removed 4 bases from V and 9 bases from J, with 8 bases in between. The CDR3 is CASSPSIEQFF. CDR3 coding DNA: TGTGCCAGCAGCCCCTCTATTGAGCAGTTCTTC. The full variable domain, in which reference TRBV5-5 and TRBJ2-1 provide the parts outside the CDR3, is DAGVTQSPTHLIKTRGQQVTLRCSPISGHKSVSWYQQVLGQGPQFIFQYYEKEERGRGNFPDRFSARQFPNYSSELNVNALLLGDSALYLCASSPSIEQFFGPGTRLTVL.

This chain uses TRBV19 with TRBJ1-2; TRBD1 is a possible D gene (5 bases). The CDR3 extends over 14 amino acids. V lost 7 bases to trimming and J lost 1 base, with 13 bases between them. Germline values: CDR1 LNHDA, CDR2 SQIVND (reference sequence). This chain's CDR3 is CASNKAGRNYGYTF. DNA of the CDR3: TGTGCCAGTAATAAGGCAGGGCGTAACTATGGCTACACCTTC.

V and J are TRBV18 and TRBJ2-3; 10 bases are shared with TRBD2. The CDR3 extends over 16 amino acids. Germline-derived CDR1 and CDR2 are KGHSH and LQKENI. V gave up 4 bases and J gave up 0 bases; unmatched junction bases: 4. The CDR3 spells CASSRTSGTSTDTQYF. For the CDR3, the DNA is TGTGCCAGCTCACGGACTAGCGGTACTAGCACAGATACGCAGTATTTT.

The V and J genes are TRBV4-2 and TRBJ1-5, with no clear D. Germline V CDR1 and CDR2: LGHNA, YNFKEQ. CDR3 length equals 16 residues. Trimming shortened V by 0 bases and J by 1 base, and 10 bases separated the two germline ends. Here the CDR3 DNA reads TGTGCCAGCAGCCAAGACGCGGCAGTGAGCAATCAGCCCCAGCATTTT. The encoded protein is CASSQDAAVSNQPQHF.

The rearrangement joins TRBV10-3 to TRBJ1-4, with D possibly being TRBD1 (5 bases). The CDR3 runs 17 residues. Germline loops: CDR1 ENHRY, CDR2 SYGVKD. Trimming took 4 bases from V and 0 from J, leaving 15 bases between them. The CDR3 nucleotides are TGTGCCATCAGTGCCACCGCCGGGGCTACAACTAATGAAAAACTGTTTTTT. Its protein product is CAISATAGATTNEKLFF.

The rearrangement uses TRBV24-1 and TRBJ2-1; 14 nucleotides match TRBD2. Per the germline V gene, CDR1 is KGHDR and CDR2 is SFDVKD. V was pared by 7 bases and J by 6 bases, with 10 bases of the junction left unmatched. The CDR3 totals 17 residues. CDR3: CATSGTSGRWGTNEQFF. Here the CDR3 DNA reads TGTGCCACCAGCGGGACTAGCGGGAGATGGGGTACCAATGAGCAGTTCTTC.

The rearrangement links TRBV6-5 to TRBJ2-1, with 7 bases fitting TRBD1. Germline V lookup: CDR1 MNHEY, CDR2 SVGAGI. V was clipped by 5 bases and J by 14 bases; unmatched bases: 9. The CDR3 is 12 amino acids. The CDR3 spells CASSRTGAEEFF. The CDR3 region has the DNA TGTGCCAGCAGTAGAACAGGGGCCGAGGAGTTCTTC.

The V gene is TRBV3-1 (or the pseudogene TRBV3-2), the J gene TRBJ2-1, with D uncertain. Germline CDR1 and CDR2: LGHDT and YNNKEL (reference sequence). The CDR3 totals 13 residues. Trimming cost V 5 bases and J 0 bases, with 5 bases left between them. CDR3 loop: CASSGSSYNEQFF. The CDR3 region has the DNA TGTGCCAGCAGCGGCAGCTCCTACAATGAGCAGTTCTTC.

The chain couples TRBV7-9 to TRBJ1-1, with D maybe TRBD1 (5 bases). Per the germline V gene, CDR1 is SEHNR and CDR2 is FQNEAQ (reference sequence). This CDR3 spans 14 amino acids. The V end lost 5 bases, the J end lost 10 bases, and 20 bases lay between the germline ends. CDR3 coding DNA: TGTGCCAGCAGCCCTTCCGGGACTGTCCTGGCAGCTTTCTTT. This gives the protein CASSPSGTVLAAFF.

V usage is TRBV4-3 and J usage is TRBJ1-4; 8 nucleotides align to TRBD1. V shed 3 bases, J shed 7 bases, and the junction held 10 bases outside the gene matches. The CDR3 spans 16 residues. Germline V gene data show CDR1 as LGHNA and CDR2 as YSLEER. CDR3 amino acids: CASSQSLGGQGEKLFF. The CDR3 DNA reads as TGCGCCAGCAGCCAGAGCCTAGGTGGACAGGGTGAAAAACTGTTTTTT.

This rearrangement joins TRBV11-3 to TRBJ1-2; 8 nucleotides line up with TRBD1. V was clipped by 1 base and J by 2 bases; unmatched bases: 0. The CDR3 consists of 14 residues. CDR1 SGHNT and CDR2 YENEEA come from the germline V gene. The chain's CDR3 is CASSLGTGNYGYTF. For the CDR3, the DNA is TGTGCCAGCAGCTTAGGGACAGGGAACTATGGCTACACCTTC. The full variable domain, rest sourced from reference TRBV11-3 and TRBJ1-2, is EAGVVQSPRYKIIEKKQPVAFWCNPISGHNTLYWYLQNLGQGPELLIRYENEEAVDDSQLPKDRFSAERLKGVDSTLKIQPAELGDSAVYLCASSLGTGNYGYTFGSGTRLTVV.